The sequence of this T cell receptor beta chain was determined in a study of T cell responses to AZD1222 COVID-19 vaccine. The method was immunoSEQ multiplex PCR; TCRdb's version includes in-frame clones alone and lacks a portion of them. The table includes over 110,000 clones, about 90% detected once. Comments on this clone: The antigen is undetermined.

Findings and caveats of the study: It should be noted that donors were predominantly white British and more often female, and clonal diversity was possibly underestimated.

The CDR3 is 15 residues long. Trimming stripped 3 bases from V and 1 base from J, with 10 bases between. Germline V gene lookup returns CDR1 LNHDA and CDR2 SQIVND (reference sequence). The sequenced sample was peripheral blood, obtained 28 days after the second AZD1222 dose. This clonotype was sampled from an adult who received the AZD1222 COVID-19 vaccine. The rearrangement uses TRBV19 and TRBJ1-5, with D unclear. In nucleotides, the CDR3 is TGTGCCAGTAGTATCAACTGGGGAAGCAATCAGCCCCAGCATTTT. Its protein product is CASSINWGSNQPQHF.